What follows are 21 T cell receptor beta chains derived from one specimen sequenced in a study of CD8 T cells in Susac syndrome (dated by TCRdb to between 2018 and 2021). To prepare the library, the immunoSEQ multiplex PCR assay was applied. RNA was extracted with the RNeasy kit and about 0.45 to 1 ug was reverse transcribed using random hexamers. The public reads were quality trimmed at Q25 with fastp and then assembled into clones with MiXCR by TCRdb, keeping productive beta chains. All rows with the same CDR3 protein become a single entry with the most common DNA and genes. The sample table records 150,000 or so distinct CDR3 sequences; 95% of these occur just once. In total, the top ten clones hold roughly 0.15% of the sample. The sequenced material came from CD4+ T cells from PBMCs. These receptors were taken from a human donor with Susac syndrome.

The genes are TRBV3-1 and TRBJ2-3; D is perhaps TRBD1 or TRBD2 (6 bases each). Germline V CDR1 and CDR2: LGHDT, YNNKEL (reference sequence). Trimming pared 3 bases from V and 1 base from J, leaving 11 bases between. The CDR3 consists of 15 residues. The CDR3 coding sequence is TGTGCCAGCAGCCAGGGGGGCCTGGGCACAGATACGCAGTATTTT. Residues: CASSQGGLGTDTQYF.

This clonotype was detected once. This chain links TRBV4-1 with TRBJ1-2, with 10 bases that match TRBD1. The V segment lost 1 base and the J segment 3 bases; nucleotides outside the gene matches: 5. Germline V CDR1 and CDR2: MGHRA, YSYEKL. The CDR3 runs to 16 residues. The CDR3 DNA reads TGCGCCAGCAGCCAAGTCGGGACAGGGGTGGACTATGGCTACACCTTC. The encoded protein is CASSQVGTGVDYGYTF.

This clonotype has only one observation. The CDR3 reads CSARPSGTYEQFF. The CDR3 bases are TGCAGTGCTAGACCCTCGGGGACGTATGAGCAGTTCTTC. V usage is TRBV20-1 and J usage is TRBJ2-1; D assignment may be TRBD1 or TRBD2 (5 bases each). V lost 2 bases and J lost 8, with 13 bases in between. Per the germline V gene, CDR1 is DFQATT and CDR2 is SNEGSKA (reference sequence). There are 13 residues in the CDR3.

V usage is TRBV20-1 and J usage is TRBJ2-3, with D perhaps TRBD1 or TRBD2 (5 bases each). This CDR3 has 15 residues. CDR1 and CDR2 from the germline V gene are DFQATT and SNEGSKA (reference sequence). V lost 1 base, J lost 2 bases, and 13 bases lay in between. The CDR3 loop reads CSARAGTPHTDTQYF. The CDR3 region has the DNA TGCAGTGCTAGAGCCGGGACGCCTCACACAGATACGCAGTATTTT.

V usage is TRBV2 and J usage is TRBJ2-5; a weak D match, TRBD1 (6 bases). This CDR3 contains 12 residues. V was trimmed by 9 bases and J by 1 base, leaving 9 bases between them. Per the germline V gene, CDR1 is SNHLY and CDR2 is FYNNEI. The CDR3 loop is CARGQSQETQYF. CDR3 bases: TGTGCCAGGGGACAAAGCCAAGAGACCCAGTACTTC.

This clonotype was detected only once. V usage is TRBV24-1 and J usage is TRBJ2-2; D is undetermined. Germline V CDR1 and CDR2: KGHDR, SFDVKD. This CDR3 contains 14 residues. V was pared by 0 bases and J by 7 bases, with 8 bases between. CDR3 DNA: TGTGCCACCAGTGATTTGAGATTTGACGGGGAGCTGTTTTTT. Translated: CATSDLRFDGELFF.

The DNA of the CDR3 is TGCAGCGTTGAAAGCAGGGTGATGAACACTGAAGCTTTCTTT. It specifies CSVESRVMNTEAFF. The chain links TRBV29-1 to TRBJ1-1; a weak D match, TRBD1 (5 bases). The CDR3 totals 14 residues. V lost 2 bases, J lost 0 bases, and 10 bases lay in between. Germline CDR1 is SQVTM and CDR2 is ANQGSEA.

The V and J genes are TRBV4-2 and TRBJ1-2, with 8 nucleotides matching TRBD1. Germline CDR1 reads LGHNA; CDR2 reads YNFKEQ. With 4 bases clipped from V and 0 bases from J, the junction kept 13 bases outside the gene matches. This CDR3 region has 18 residues. The CDR3: CASSPTGTGRPANYGYTF. CDR3 coding DNA: TGTGCCAGCAGCCCAACTGGGACAGGCCGACCAGCTAACTATGGCTACACCTTC.

The chain joins TRBV9 to TRBJ2-1; 9 bases align to TRBD2. This CDR3 spans 17 amino acids. From germline, CDR1 is SGDLS and CDR2 YYNGEE. V lost 7 bases to trimming and J lost 2 bases; unmatched junction nucleotides: 13. CDR3 in DNA: TGTGCCAGCGCCCCGGGGGGCGGGGGGGCAACCTACAATGAGCAGTTCTTC. Translated, it gives CASAPGGGGATYNEQFF. Looking up the rest from reference TRBV9 and TRBJ2-1 gives the full variable domain: DSGVTQTPKHLITATGQRVTLRCSPRSGDLSVYWYQQSLDQGLQFLIQYYNGEERAKGNILERFSAQQFPDLHSELNLSSLELGDSALYFCASAPGGGGATYNEQFFGPGTRLTVL.

The V gene is TRBV30, the J gene TRBJ1-1; D is ambiguous. Trimming cost V 1 base and J 6 bases, with 6 bases left between them. This CDR3 is built from 11 residues. CDR1 GTSNPN and CDR2 SVGIG come from the germline V gene (reference sequence). The CDR3, as DNA: TGTGCCTGGAGTGGGGATGCTGAAGCTTTCTTT. Translated, it gives CAWSGDAEAFF.

The chain uses TRBV28 and TRBJ1-2, with TRBD1 matching 10 bases. J was trimmed by 4 bases and V by 7 bases; bases with no gene match: 6. This CDR3 is 14 amino acids long. CDR1 and CDR2 from the germline V gene are MDHEN and SYDVKM. The CDR3 here is CASIETGGGYGYTF. CDR3 nucleotide sequence: TGTGCCAGCATAGAGACAGGGGGCGGCTATGGCTACACCTTC.

This clonotype was seen a single time. This sequence joins TRBV28 and TRBJ1-3; D remains unclear. Trimming left V 4 bases short and J 4 bases short, with 20 bases between. Germline CDR1 reads MDHEN; CDR2 reads SYDVKM. The CDR3 runs 17 residues. CDR3 in amino acids: CASSSPGLWKPGNTIYF. CDR3 DNA: TGTGCCAGCAGTTCACCGGGTCTATGGAAGCCAGGAAACACCATATATTTT.

This rearrangement joins TRBV4-1 to TRBJ2-1; D is uncertain. Trimming took off 4 bases at V and 10 bases at J, with 20 bases between the two ends. Germline CDR1 and CDR2: MGHRA and YSYEKL. The CDR3 is made up of 15 amino acids. CDR3 coding DNA: TGCGCCAGCAGCCCTTTCCTAGTTTCCGCGGAGGAGCAGTTCTTC. Its translation: CASSPFLVSAEEQFF.

The CDR3: CASSYRRGSEQYF. The CDR3 DNA follows: TGTGCCAGCAGTTACCGACGGGGATCCGAGCAGTACTTC. V gene TRBV27 combines with J gene TRBJ2-7, with a possible D match to TRBD2 (5 bases). The CDR3 runs to 13 residues. The V gene lost 4 bases and the J gene lost 6 bases, with 13 bases spanning the gap. CDR1 and CDR2 (germline): MNHEY, SMNVEV (reference sequence).

The V call is TRBV20-1, the J call TRBJ2-3; unclear D gene. The CDR3 runs to 12 residues. The V gene lost 6 bases and the J gene lost 4 bases, with 11 bases spanning the gap. Germline values: CDR1 DFQATT, CDR2 SNEGSKA (reference sequence). The DNA for the CDR3 is TGCAGTGCGCAGGCCCGGGCAGATACGCAGTATTTT. It codes for CSAQARADTQYF.

This rearrangement joins TRBV7-2 to TRBJ2-1; a weak D match, TRBD2 (6 bases). CDR3 length: 15 amino acids. V was clipped by 5 bases and J by 3 bases, with 14 bases between them. Germline values: CDR1 SGHTA, CDR2 FQGNSA. The CDR3 here is CASSDTGDFYNEQFF. The CDR3 DNA reads as TGTGCCAGCAGCGACACCGGGGACTTCTACAATGAGCAGTTCTTC.

This clonotype is a singleton in its sample. The rearrangement uses TRBV30 and TRBJ2-1; D might be TRBD2 (6 bases). CDR1 GTSNPN and CDR2 SVGIG come from the germline V gene (reference sequence). V dropped 2 bases and J dropped 6 bases, with 11 bases sitting between them. CDR3 length: 13 residues. This CDR3 reads CAWSLPGLNEQFF. CDR3 nucleotide sequence: TGTGCCTGGAGTCTCCCGGGACTCAATGAGCAGTTCTTC.

This clonotype was seen a single time. V usage is TRBV20-1 and J usage is TRBJ1-1; D remains unclear. Trimming pared 1 base from V and 1 base from J, leaving 10 bases between. Looked up from germline, CDR1 is DFQATT and CDR2 is SNEGSKA (reference sequence). The CDR3 loop spans 14 amino acids. The CDR3 nucleotides read TGCAGTGCTAGAGCGCACGGCGGGAACACTGAAGCTTTCTTT. It yields the protein CSARAHGGNTEAFF.

The V call is TRBV2, the J call TRBJ2-3; the match to TRBD2 covers 7 bases. Trimming cost V 3 bases and J 1 base; bases outside gene matches: 4. This CDR3 contains 15 residues. CDR1 is SNHLY and CDR2 is FYNNEI in the germline V gene. CDR3 in DNA: TGTGCCAGCAGTGACCGGGGGGACCGCACAGATACGCAGTATTTT. It yields the protein CASSDRGDRTDTQYF.

CDR3 amino acids: CASSLRRARWKETQYF. DNA for the CDR3: TGTGCCAGCAGCTTGCGCCGGGCCAGGTGGAAGGAGACCCAGTACTTC. This chain joins TRBV5-6 and TRBJ2-5; D is undetermined. The CDR3 length is 16 residues. Germline V gene data show CDR1 as SGHDT and CDR2 as YYEEEE. V lost 1 base, J lost 5 bases, and 18 bases lay in between.

The rearrangement joins TRBV20-1 to TRBJ2-1; 11 bases are a match to TRBD2. The CDR3 is 14 amino acids. The germline V gene encodes CDR1 DFQATT and CDR2 SNEGSKA (reference sequence). Losses at the gene ends were 3 bases for V and 6 bases for J; bases not matched to a gene: 4. The CDR3: CSASRLAGSNEQFF. The CDR3 DNA is TGCAGTGCTAGTAGACTAGCGGGGAGCAATGAGCAGTTCTTC.